This record covers a single TCR beta chain. This entry is derived from a study of blood T cell repertoires in COVID-19. Study as a whole: The United States, Italy and Spain supplied acute and convalescent COVID-19 samples. From T cells, B-cell-depleted T cells, or PBMCs came the material, which was cDNA or gDNA.

CDR3 length equals 16 residues. The V segment lost 5 bases and the J segment 7 bases; nucleotides outside the gene matches: 10. Germline values: CDR1 LGHNA, CDR2 YSLEER. Original processing notes: Amplification of reference gene primers provided the estimated nucleated cell counts. Sequenced by immunoSEQ multiplex PCR; TCRdb stores in-frame clones only, minus some. That table supplies the V and J calls and clone size; D and trimming were determined from the DNA. Among about 280,000 clones, roughly 87% were seen once, and the ten largest hold roughly 2%. The receptor's source is a woman aged 45-59 years who had recovered from COVID-19. The rearrangement joins TRBV4-3 to TRBJ2-1, with TRBD2 matching 11 bases. Material: peripheral blood. The CDR3 is CASSLIAGGPGNEQFF. The DNA for the CDR3 is TGCGCCAGCAGCTTAATAGCGGGAGGGCCTGGAAATGAGCAGTTCTTC.